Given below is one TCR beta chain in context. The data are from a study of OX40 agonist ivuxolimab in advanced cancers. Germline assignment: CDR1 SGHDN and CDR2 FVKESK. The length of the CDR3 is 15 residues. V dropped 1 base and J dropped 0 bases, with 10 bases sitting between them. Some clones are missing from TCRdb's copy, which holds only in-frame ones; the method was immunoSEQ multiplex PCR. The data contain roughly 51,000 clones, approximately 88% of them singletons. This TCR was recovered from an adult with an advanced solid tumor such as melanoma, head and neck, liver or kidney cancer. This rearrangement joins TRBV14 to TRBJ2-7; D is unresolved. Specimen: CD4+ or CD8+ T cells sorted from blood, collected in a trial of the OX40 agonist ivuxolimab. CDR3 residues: CASSQVWDRSYEQYF. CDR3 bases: TGTGCCAGCAGCCAAGTCTGGGATCGCTCCTACGAGCAGTACTTC.